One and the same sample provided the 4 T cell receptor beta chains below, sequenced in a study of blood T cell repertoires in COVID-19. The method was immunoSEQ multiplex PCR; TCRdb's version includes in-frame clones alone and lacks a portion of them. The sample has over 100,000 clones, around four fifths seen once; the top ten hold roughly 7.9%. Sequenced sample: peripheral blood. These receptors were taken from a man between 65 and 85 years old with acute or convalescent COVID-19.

The CDR3 DNA follows: TGTGCCAGCAGTGTTCCGGGACAGGGGGCGAACACTGAAGCTTTCTTT. Encoded protein: CASSVPGQGANTEAFF. This chain connects TRBV28 to TRBJ1-1; 12 bases are shared with TRBD1. Trimming at V came to 5 bases and at J to 1 base, leaving 5 bases not matched to a gene. Germline CDR1 MDHEN, CDR2 SYDVKM. The CDR3 is 16 amino acids. Variable domain in full (rest from reference TRBV28 and TRBJ1-1): DVKVTQSSRYLVKRTGEKVFLECVQDMDHENMFWYRQDPGLGLRLIYFSYDVKMKEKGDIPEGYSVSREKKERFSLILESASTNQTSMYLCASSVPGQGANTEAFFGQGTRLTVV.

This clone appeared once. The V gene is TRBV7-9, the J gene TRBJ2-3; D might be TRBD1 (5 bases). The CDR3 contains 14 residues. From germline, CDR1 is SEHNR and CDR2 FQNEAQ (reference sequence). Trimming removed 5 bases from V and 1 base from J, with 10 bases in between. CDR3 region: CASSIPTGTDTQYF. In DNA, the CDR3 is TGTGCCAGCAGCATTCCGACAGGCACAGATACGCAGTATTTT.

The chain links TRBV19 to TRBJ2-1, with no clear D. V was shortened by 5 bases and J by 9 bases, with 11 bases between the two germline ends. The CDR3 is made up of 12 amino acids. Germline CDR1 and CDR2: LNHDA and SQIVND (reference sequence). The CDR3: CASSPRSTEQFF. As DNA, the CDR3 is TGTGCCAGTAGTCCTAGGAGCACTGAGCAGTTCTTC. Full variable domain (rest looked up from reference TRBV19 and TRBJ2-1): DGGITQSPKYLFRKEGQNVTLSCEQNLNHDAMYWYRQDPGQGLRLIYYSQIVNDFQKGDIAEGYSVSREKKESFPLTVTSAQKNPTAFYLCASSPRSTEQFFGPGTRLTVL.

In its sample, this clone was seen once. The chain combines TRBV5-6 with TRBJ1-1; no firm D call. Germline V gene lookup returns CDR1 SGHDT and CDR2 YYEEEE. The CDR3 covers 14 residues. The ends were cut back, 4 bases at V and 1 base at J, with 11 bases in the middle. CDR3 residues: CASSPRSRNTEAFF. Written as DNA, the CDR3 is TGTGCCAGCAGCCCCCGTAGCAGGAACACTGAAGCTTTCTTT.